These 17 T cell receptor beta chains originate from one sample sequenced in a study of CD8 T cells in Susac syndrome. The RNA input was 0.5 to 1 ug, and it was reverse transcribed with random hexamers. TCRdb ran MiXCR on the immunoSEQ multiplex PCR reads and lists one entry per CDR3 protein. The table includes approximately 190,000 distinct CDR3 sequences, roughly 92% detected once. Sequenced material: CD4+ T cells from PBMCs. The origin of the receptors is a human donor in good health.

The chain employs TRBV29-1 and TRBJ2-5; D is unclear. The CDR3 has 13 amino acids. With 5 bases removed from V and 5 bases from J, the gap between germline ends came to 15 bases. The germline V gene encodes CDR1 SQVTM and CDR2 ANQGSEA. The CDR3 here is CSVPPLGMETQYF. The CDR3 DNA reads as TGCAGCGTTCCTCCTTTGGGGATGGAGACCCAGTACTTC.

This chain links TRBV7-2 with TRBJ1-2; D may be TRBD1 (5 bases). Trimming removed 3 bases from V and 5 bases from J, with 10 bases in between. Germline CDR1 is SGHTA and CDR2 is FQGNSA. This CDR3 has 13 residues. CDR3 nucleotides: TGTGCCAGCAGCTTTGGGACCGCTTATGGCTACACCTTC. Translated, it gives CASSFGTAYGYTF. Combining the CDR3 with reference TRBV7-2 and TRBJ1-2 gives the whole variable domain GAGVSQSPSNKVTEKGKDVELRCDPISGHTALYWYRQSLGQGLEFLIYFQGNSAPDKSGLPSDRFSAERTGGSVSTLTIQRTQQEDSAVYLCASSFGTAYGYTFGSGTRLTVV.

This clonotype was found once. V gene TRBV12-3 or TRBV12-4 combines with J gene TRBJ2-3; the match to TRBD2 covers 13 bases. The CDR3 loop spans 18 amino acids. Trimming cost V 4 bases and J 1 base; bases outside gene matches: 8. CDR3 nucleotide sequence: TGTGCCAGCAGTTCCGGGACTAGCGGGGTATTCGGCACAGATACGCAGTATTTT. Its translation is CASSSGTSGVFGTDTQYF.

The chain carries TRBV28 and TRBJ1-6; 10 positions match TRBD1. V was pared by 4 bases and J by 13 bases, with 10 bases of the junction left unmatched. Germline V gene sequence: CDR1 MDHEN, CDR2 SYDVKM. The CDR3 has 15 amino acids. CDR3 nucleotides: TGTGCCAGCAGTTCCACCGGGACAGGGGAAGTGCCCCTCCACTTT. Translation: CASSSTGTGEVPLHF. The entire variable domain, with the rest obtained from reference TRBV28 and TRBJ1-6, is as follows: DVKVTQSSRYLVKRTGEKVFLECVQDMDHENMFWYRQDPGLGLRLIYFSYDVKMKEKGDIPEGYSVSREKKERFSLILESASTNQTSMYLCASSSTGTGEVPLHFGNGTRLTVT.

This sequence joins TRBV20-1 and TRBJ1-2; D may be TRBD1 (6 bases). The CDR3 loop spans 14 amino acids. The germline gives CDR1 DFQATT, CDR2 SNEGSKA (reference sequence). Trimming took 6 bases from V and 5 from J, leaving 19 bases between them. The CDR3: CSAEPPGHRYGYTF. Written as DNA, the CDR3 is TGCAGTGCGGAACCCCCGGGACATAGATATGGCTACACCTTC.

The V and J genes are TRBV29-1 and TRBJ2-3, with 7 positions matching TRBD1. Germline assignment: CDR1 SQVTM and CDR2 ANQGSEA. The CDR3 spans 15 residues. V shed 2 bases, J shed 3 bases, and the junction held 8 bases outside the gene matches. The CDR3 is CSVETLQGETDTQYF. The CDR3 nucleotides are TGCAGCGTTGAAACCCTGCAGGGGGAGACAGATACGCAGTATTTT.

V is TRBV2 and J is TRBJ1-2, with unresolved D. V lost 2 bases and J lost 4, with 11 bases in between. This CDR3 comprises 14 residues. Germline-derived CDR1 and CDR2 are SNHLY and FYNNEI. The DNA of the CDR3 is TGTGCCAGCAGTGAAAGGGTAGAAGGCTATGGCTACACCTTC. Encoded protein: CASSERVEGYGYTF.

This clonotype was picked up one time. This chain uses TRBV9 with TRBJ2-5; D perhaps matches TRBD2 (7 bases). V gave up 4 bases and J gave up 0 bases, with 10 bases separating them. Germline CDR1 SGDLS, CDR2 YYNGEE. The CDR3 contains 14 residues. The CDR3 loop is CASSKRDNQETQYF. CDR3 in DNA: TGTGCCAGCAGCAAGCGGGACAACCAAGAGACCCAGTACTTC.

This sequence joins TRBV30 and TRBJ2-5, with D maybe TRBD2 (5 bases). Trimming left V 0 bases short and J 3 bases short, with 14 bases between. The CDR3 runs 15 residues. Per the germline V gene, CDR1 is GTSNPN and CDR2 is SVGIG (reference sequence). The CDR3 nucleotides are TGTGCCTGGAGTGTCCCCTCTAGCTTCGAAGAGACCCAGTACTTC. This translates into CAWSVPSSFEETQYF.

The chain couples TRBV5-1 to TRBJ2-5, with 13 bases identical to TRBD2. The CDR3 runs 17 residues. Trimming removed 4 bases from V and 5 bases from J; junction bases left unmatched: 11. Germline CDR1 reads SGHRS; CDR2 reads YFSETQ. CDR3 sequence reads: CASSLGLAGAHGETQYF. The CDR3 nucleotides read TGCGCCAGCAGCCTTGGACTAGCGGGGGCCCACGGGGAGACCCAGTACTTC. Supplemented by reference TRBV5-1 and TRBJ2-5, the full variable domain reads KAGVTQTPRYLIKTRGQQVTLSCSPISGHRSVSWYQQTPGQGLQFLFEYFSETQRNKGNFPGRFSGRQFSNSRSEMNVSTLELGDSALYLCASSLGLAGAHGETQYFGPGTRLLVL.

The genes are TRBV5-1 and TRBJ2-1; D not certain. The V gene lost 0 bases and the J gene lost 6 bases, with 7 bases spanning the gap. Germline loops: CDR1 SGHRS, CDR2 YFSETQ. CDR3 length equals 13 residues. The CDR3: CASSLDAFNEQFF. The DNA for the CDR3 is TGCGCCAGCAGCTTGGATGCCTTCAATGAGCAGTTCTTC.

This sequence joins TRBV5-1 and TRBJ2-2, with 11 positions matching TRBD1. Unmatched junction bases numbered 5, after V lost 0 bases and J lost 4 bases. The V gene's germline CDR1 is SGHRS and CDR2 YFSETQ. This CDR3 is built from 17 residues. This CDR3 is CASSLGTGGVVTGELFF. The CDR3 nucleotides read TGCGCCAGCAGCTTGGGGACAGGGGGCGTCGTCACCGGGGAGCTGTTTTTT.

This sequence joins TRBV7-9 and TRBJ1-1; D gene ambiguous. V lost 5 bases and J 2 bases, leaving 12 bases between the germline ends. The CDR3 is 14 residues long. The germline gives CDR1 SEHNR, CDR2 FQNEAQ (reference sequence). In nucleotides, the CDR3 is TGTGCCAGCAGCCAGCTGACGGCTAACACTGAAGCTTTCTTT. Its protein product is CASSQLTANTEAFF. Combining the CDR3 with reference TRBV7-9 and TRBJ1-1 gives the whole variable domain DTGVSQNPRHKITKRGQNVTFRCDPISEHNRLYWYRQTLGQGPEFLTYFQNEAQLEKSRLLSDRFSAERPKGSFSTLEIQRTEQGDSAMYLCASSQLTANTEAFFGQGTRLTVV.

This clonotype was seen more than once but under ten times. The V and J genes are TRBV5-1 and TRBJ2-7; D is unclear. V was shortened by 1 base and J by 2 bases, with 7 bases between the two germline ends. Germline CDR1 is SGHRS and CDR2 is YFSETQ. CDR3 length: 13 residues. The CDR3, as DNA: TGCGCCAGCAGCTTGAGAAGCACCTACGAGCAGTACTTC. Protein sequence: CASSLRSTYEQYF.

In nucleotides, the CDR3 is TGTGCCAGCAGCTTTGATGGAAAACTGTTTTTT. As protein: CASSFDGKLFF. The chain is built from TRBV7-8 and TRBJ1-4; no firm D call. Looked up from germline, CDR1 is SGHVS and CDR2 is FQNEAQ. Trimming shortened V by 3 bases and J by 10 bases, and 6 bases separated the two germline ends. The CDR3 contains 11 residues.

This chain links TRBV11-2 with TRBJ2-1; D tentatively fits TRBD1 or TRBD2 (6 bases each). Trimming removed 1 base at V and 6 bases at J, with 10 bases between. Germline loops: CDR1 SGHAT, CDR2 FQNNGV. The CDR3 contains 14 residues. The CDR3 DNA reads TGTGCCAGCAGCTTAGCGGGGGCTCTCAATGAGCAGTTCTTC. This sequence encodes CASSLAGALNEQFF.

This sequence joins TRBV20-1 and TRBJ1-1; D remains unclear. The CDR3 length is 13 residues. V gave up 1 base and J gave up 5 bases, with 11 bases separating them. The germline V gene has CDR1 DFQATT and CDR2 SNEGSKA (reference sequence). The CDR3 protein is CSARGRFRTEAFF. DNA of the CDR3: TGCAGTGCTAGAGGACGGTTTCGGACTGAAGCTTTCTTT.